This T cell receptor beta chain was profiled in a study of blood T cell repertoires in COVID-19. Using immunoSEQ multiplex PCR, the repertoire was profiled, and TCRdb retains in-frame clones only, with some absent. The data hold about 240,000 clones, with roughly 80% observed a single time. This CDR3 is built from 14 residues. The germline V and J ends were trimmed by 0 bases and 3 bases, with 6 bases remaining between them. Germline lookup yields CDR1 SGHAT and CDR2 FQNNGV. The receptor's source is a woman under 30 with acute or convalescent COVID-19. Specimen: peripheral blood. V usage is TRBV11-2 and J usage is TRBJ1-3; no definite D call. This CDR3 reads CASSLDPLGNTIYF. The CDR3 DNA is TGTGCCAGCAGCTTAGACCCCCTTGGAAACACCATATATTTT.